This note documents a single TCR beta chain sequence. Its antigen remains unknown. These data belong to a study of T cells expressing NK-cell markers. Study-wide background: Sequencing of TCR beta repertoires drew on sorted CD3+CD56+NKG2C+, CD3+CD56+NKG2C- and CD3+CD56-NKG2C+ T cells. HCMV seropositivity marked most of the eight sequenced donors; one was seronegative.

Study conclusions and caveats: CD8+ T cells in 5 or 6 donors included dominant NKG2C+ clonotypes at roughly 1.0-7.5%.

Germline V lookup: CDR1 MDHEN, CDR2 SYDVKM. The CDR3 has 14 amino acids. TCRdb re-called the 5' RACE reads and shows each CDR3 protein once, DNA omitted. The sample includes 400,000 to 450,000 distinct CDR3 sequences. The genes are TRBV28 and TRBJ2-7. This sequence originates from a woman aged 18 to 75 in good health. The sequenced sample consisted of blood T cells: a sorted CD56 or NKG2C T cell subset, CD4+ or CD8+ T cells, or bulk PBMC T cells (not recorded which). CDR3 amino acids: CASSLSSRAYEQYF.